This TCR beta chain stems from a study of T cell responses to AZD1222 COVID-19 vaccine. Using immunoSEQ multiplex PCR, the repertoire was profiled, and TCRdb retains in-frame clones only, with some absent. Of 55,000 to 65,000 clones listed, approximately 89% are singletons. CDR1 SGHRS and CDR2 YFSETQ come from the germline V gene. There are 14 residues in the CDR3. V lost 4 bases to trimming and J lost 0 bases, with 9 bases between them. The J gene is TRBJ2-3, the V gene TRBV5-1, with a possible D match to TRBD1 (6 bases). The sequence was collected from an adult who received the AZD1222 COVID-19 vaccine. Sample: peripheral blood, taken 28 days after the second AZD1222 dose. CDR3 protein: CASSGGQSTDTQYF. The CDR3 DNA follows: TGCGCCAGCAGCGGCGGACAGAGCACAGATACGCAGTATTTT.